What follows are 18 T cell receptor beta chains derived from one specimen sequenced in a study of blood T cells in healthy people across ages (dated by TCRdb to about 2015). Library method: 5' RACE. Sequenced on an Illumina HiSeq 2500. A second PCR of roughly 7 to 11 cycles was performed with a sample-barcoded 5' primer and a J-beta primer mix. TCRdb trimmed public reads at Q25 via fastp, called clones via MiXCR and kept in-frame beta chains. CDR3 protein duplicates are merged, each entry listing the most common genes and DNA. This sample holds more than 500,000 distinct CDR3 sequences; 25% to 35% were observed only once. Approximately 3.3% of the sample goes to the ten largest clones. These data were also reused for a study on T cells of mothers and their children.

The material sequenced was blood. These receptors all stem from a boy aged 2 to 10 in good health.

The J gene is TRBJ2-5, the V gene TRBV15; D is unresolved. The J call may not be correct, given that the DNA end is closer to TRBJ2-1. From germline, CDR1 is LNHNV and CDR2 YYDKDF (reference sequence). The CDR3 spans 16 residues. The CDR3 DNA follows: TGTGCCACCAGCAGAGATGAAGGGTTGACGAGGAATGAGCAGTTCTTC. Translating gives CATSRDEGLTRNEQFF.

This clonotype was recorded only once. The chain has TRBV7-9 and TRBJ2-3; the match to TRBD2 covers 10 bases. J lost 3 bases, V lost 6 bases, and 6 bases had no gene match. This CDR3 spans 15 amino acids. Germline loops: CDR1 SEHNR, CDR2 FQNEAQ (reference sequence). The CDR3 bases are TGTGCCAGCAGTCCCACTAGCGGGGAAACAGATACGCAGTATTTT. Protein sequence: CASSPTSGETDTQYF.

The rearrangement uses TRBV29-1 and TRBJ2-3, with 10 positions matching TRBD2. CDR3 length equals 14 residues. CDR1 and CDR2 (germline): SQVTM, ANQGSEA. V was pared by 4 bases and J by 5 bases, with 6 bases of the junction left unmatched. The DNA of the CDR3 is TGCAGCGTTGTCCTAGCGGGGGATGTAGATACGCAGTATTTT. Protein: CSVVLAGDVDTQYF.

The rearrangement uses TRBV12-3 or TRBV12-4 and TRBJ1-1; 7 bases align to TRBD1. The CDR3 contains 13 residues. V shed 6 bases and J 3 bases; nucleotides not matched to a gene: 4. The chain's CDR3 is CASRLDRDTEAFF. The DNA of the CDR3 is TGTGCCAGCAGACTCGACAGGGACACTGAAGCTTTCTTT.

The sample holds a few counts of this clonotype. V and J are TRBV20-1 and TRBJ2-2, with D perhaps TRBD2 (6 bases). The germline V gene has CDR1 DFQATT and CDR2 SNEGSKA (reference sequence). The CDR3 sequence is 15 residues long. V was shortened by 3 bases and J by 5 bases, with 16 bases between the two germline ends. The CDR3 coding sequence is TGCAGTGCTAGCTCTTGGAGGGTCGATACCGGGGAGCTGTTTTTT. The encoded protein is CSASSWRVDTGELFF.

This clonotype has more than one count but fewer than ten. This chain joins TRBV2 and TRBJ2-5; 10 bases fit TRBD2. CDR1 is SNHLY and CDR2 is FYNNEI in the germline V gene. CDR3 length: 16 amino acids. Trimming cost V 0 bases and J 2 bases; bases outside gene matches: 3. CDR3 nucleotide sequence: TGTGCCAGCAGTGAAGCGCCGACTAGCGGGCAAGAGACCCAGTACTTC. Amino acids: CASSEAPTSGQETQYF.

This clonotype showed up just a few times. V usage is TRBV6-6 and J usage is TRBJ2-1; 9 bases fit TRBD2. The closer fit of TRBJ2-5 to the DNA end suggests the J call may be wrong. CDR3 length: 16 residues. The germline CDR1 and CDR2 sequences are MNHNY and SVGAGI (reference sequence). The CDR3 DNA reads TGTGCCAGCAGTTACCGTGGCGGGAGGGCCCGAGAGACCCAGTACTTC. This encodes CASSYRGGRARETQYF.

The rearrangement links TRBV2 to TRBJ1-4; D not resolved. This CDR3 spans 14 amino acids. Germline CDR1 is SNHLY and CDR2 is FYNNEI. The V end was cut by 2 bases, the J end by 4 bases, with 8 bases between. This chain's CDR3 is CASSERQNNEKLFF. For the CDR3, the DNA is TGTGCCAGCAGTGAACGTCAGAATAATGAAAAACTGTTTTTT.

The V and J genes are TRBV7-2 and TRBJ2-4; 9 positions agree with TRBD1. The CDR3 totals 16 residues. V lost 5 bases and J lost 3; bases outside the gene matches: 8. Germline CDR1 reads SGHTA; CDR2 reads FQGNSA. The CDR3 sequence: CASSLGTGLDKNIQYF. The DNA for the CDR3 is TGTGCCAGCAGCCTGGGGACAGGGTTAGACAAAAACATTCAGTACTTC. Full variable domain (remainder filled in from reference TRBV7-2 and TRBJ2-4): GAGVSQSPSNKVTEKGKDVELRCDPISGHTALYWYRQSLGQGLEFLIYFQGNSAPDKSGLPSDRFSAERTGGSVSTLTIQRTQQEDSAVYLCASSLGTGLDKNIQYFGAGTRLSVL.

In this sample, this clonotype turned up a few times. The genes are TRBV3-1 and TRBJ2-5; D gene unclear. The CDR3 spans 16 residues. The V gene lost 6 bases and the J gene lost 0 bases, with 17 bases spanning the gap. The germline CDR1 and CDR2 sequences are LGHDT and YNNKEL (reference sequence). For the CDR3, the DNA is TGTGCCAGCAGTAGTCTAGGGAAAGGCTACCAAGAGACCCAGTACTTC. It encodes CASSSLGKGYQETQYF.

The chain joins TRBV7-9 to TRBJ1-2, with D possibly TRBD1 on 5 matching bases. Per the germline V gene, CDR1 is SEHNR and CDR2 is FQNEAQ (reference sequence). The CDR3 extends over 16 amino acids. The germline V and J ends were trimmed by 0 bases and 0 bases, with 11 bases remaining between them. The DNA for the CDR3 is TGTGCCAGCAGCTTAGCAGGGACTTCGGCTAACTATGGCTACACCTTC. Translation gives CASSLAGTSANYGYTF.

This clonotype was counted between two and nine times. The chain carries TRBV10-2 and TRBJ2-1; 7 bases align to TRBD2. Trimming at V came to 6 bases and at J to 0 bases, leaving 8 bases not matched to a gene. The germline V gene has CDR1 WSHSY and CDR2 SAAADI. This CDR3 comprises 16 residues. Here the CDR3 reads CASRRAGPPSYNEQFF. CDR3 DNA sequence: TGCGCCAGCAGAAGAGCGGGACCGCCCTCCTACAATGAGCAGTTCTTC.

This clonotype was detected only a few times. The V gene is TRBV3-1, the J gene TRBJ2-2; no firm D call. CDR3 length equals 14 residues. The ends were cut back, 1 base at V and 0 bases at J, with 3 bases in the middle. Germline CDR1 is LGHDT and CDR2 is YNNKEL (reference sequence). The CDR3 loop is CASSQGSNTGELFF. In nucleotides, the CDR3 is TGTGCCAGCAGCCAAGGGTCGAACACCGGGGAGCTGTTTTTT. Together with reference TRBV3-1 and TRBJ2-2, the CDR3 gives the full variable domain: DTAVSQTPKYLVTQMGNDKSIKCEQNLGHDTMYWYKQDSKKFLKIMFSYNNKELIINETVPNRFSPKSPDKAHLNLHINSLELGDSAVYFCASSQGSNTGELFFGEGSRLTVL.

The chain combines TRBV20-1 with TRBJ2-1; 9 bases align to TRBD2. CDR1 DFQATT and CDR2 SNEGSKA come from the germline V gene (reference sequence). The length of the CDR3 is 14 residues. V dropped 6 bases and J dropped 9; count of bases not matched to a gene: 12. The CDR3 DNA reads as TGCAGTGCCCGAAAGCGAGCGGGAGGTGGTGAGCAGTTCTTC. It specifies CSARKRAGGGEQFF.

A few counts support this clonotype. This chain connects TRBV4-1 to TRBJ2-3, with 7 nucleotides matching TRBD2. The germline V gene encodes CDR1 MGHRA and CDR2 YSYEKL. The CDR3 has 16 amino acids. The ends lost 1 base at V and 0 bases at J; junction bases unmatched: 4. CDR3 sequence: CASSQVRGVSTDTQYF. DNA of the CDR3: TGCGCCAGCAGCCAAGTCCGGGGGGTCAGCACAGATACGCAGTATTTT.

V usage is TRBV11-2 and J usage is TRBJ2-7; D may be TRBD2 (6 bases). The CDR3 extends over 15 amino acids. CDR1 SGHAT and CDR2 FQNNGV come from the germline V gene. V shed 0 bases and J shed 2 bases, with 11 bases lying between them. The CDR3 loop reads CASSLDSGSPYEQYF. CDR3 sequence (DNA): TGTGCCAGCAGCTTAGATAGCGGCAGTCCCTACGAGCAGTACTTC.

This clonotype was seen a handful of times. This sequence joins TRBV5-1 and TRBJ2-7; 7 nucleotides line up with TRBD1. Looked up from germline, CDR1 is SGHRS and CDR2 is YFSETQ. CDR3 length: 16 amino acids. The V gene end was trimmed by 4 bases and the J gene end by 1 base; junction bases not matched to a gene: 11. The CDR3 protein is CASSEPSGQSSYEQYF. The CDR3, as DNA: TGCGCCAGCAGCGAACCATCGGGACAGAGTTCCTACGAGCAGTACTTC.

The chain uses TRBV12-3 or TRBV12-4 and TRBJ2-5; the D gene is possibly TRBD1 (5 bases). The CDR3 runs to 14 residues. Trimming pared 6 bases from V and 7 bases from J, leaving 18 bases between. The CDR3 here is CASSLGPQRGTQYF. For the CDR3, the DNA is TGTGCCAGCAGCCTCGGACCCCAAAGGGGGACCCAGTACTTC.